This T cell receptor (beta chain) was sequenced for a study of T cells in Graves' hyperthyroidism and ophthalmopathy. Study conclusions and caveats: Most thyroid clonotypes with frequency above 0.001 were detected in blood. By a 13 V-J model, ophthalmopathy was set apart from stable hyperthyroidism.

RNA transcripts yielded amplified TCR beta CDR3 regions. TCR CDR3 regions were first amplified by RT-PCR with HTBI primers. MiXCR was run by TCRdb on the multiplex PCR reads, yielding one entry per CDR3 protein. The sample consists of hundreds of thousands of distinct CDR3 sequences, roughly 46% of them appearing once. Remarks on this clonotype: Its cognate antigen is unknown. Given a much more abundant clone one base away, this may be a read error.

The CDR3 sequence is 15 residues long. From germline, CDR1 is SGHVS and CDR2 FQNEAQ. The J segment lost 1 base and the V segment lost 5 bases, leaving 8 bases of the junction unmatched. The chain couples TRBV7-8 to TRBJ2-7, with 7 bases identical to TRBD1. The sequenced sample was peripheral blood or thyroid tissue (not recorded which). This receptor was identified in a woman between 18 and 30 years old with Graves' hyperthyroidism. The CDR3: CASSPSTGPSYEQYF. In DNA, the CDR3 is TGTGCCAGCAGCCCCTCGACAGGGCCTTCCTACGAGCAGTACTTC.